These T cell receptor beta chains were read from a single sample in a study of shared clonotypes between healthy human individuals. Measured with immunoSEQ multiplex PCR; TCRdb has only the in-frame clones, and not every one. The sample yields approximately 500,000 clones, 90% to 97% seen once. The sample taken for sequencing was naive CD4+ T cells sorted from blood. The receptors shown here come from a woman between 25 and 40 years old in good health. The CDR3 runs from the conserved cysteine through the conserved F or W. A D gene is named only where the DNA matches it firmly. Where a row states a size, it is once, few, many or the class of an expanded clone; other rows omit it.

-	TRBV7-2	-	13	TRBJ1-1	CASSQVINTEAFF	TGTGCCAGCAGCCAAGTCATTAACACTGAAGCTTTCTTT
-	TRBV6-1	-	13	TRBJ1-5	CASSEDGEQPQHF	TGTGCCAGCAGTGAAGACGGTGAACAGCCCCAGCATTTT
-	TRBV25-1	-	13	TRBJ2-3	CASSELGADTQYF	TGTGCCAGCAGTGAATTGGGGGCAGATACGCAGTATTTT
-	TRBV6-4	-	9	TRBJ2-7	CASSEPALF	TGTGCCAGCAGTGAGCCAGCCCTCTTC
-	TRBV6-1	-	16	TRBJ2-3	CASSEGTLPGTDTQYF	TGTGCCAGCAGTGAAGGAACTCTCCCCGGGACAGATACGCAGTATTTT
TRBD2	TRBV5-1	-	15	TRBJ2-1	CASGLTGGSYNEQFF	TGCGCCAGCGGCTTGACGGGAGGTTCCTACAATGAGCAGTTCTTC
-	TRBV18	-	14	TRBJ2-7	CASSASAQDIEQYF	TGTGCCAGCTCAGCTTCAGCGCAGGACATCGAGCAGTACTTC
TRBD1	TRBV5-1	-	14	TRBJ2-7	CASSLEQGLGEQYF	TGCGCCAGCAGCTTGGAACAGGGGCTTGGCGAGCAGTACTTC
TRBD1	TRBV2	-	14	TRBJ2-7	CASSHRDRGGEQYF	TGTGCCAGCAGCCACCGGGACAGGGGTGGCGAGCAGTACTTC
-	TRBV4-1	-	17	TRBJ2-7	CASSQVLRQKSSYEQYF	TGCGCCAGCAGCCAAGTCCTCCGACAGAAAAGCTCCTACGAGCAGTACTTC
-	TRBV28	-	13	TRBJ2-5	CASSSRQVGEQYF	TGTGCCAGCAGTTCACGACAGGTAGGGGAGCAGTACTTC
TRBD1	TRBV6-5	once	15	TRBJ2-7	CASRVRDRAGDEQYF	TGTGCCAGCAGGGTCCGGGACAGGGCGGGAGACGAGCAGTACTTC
-	TRBV28	-	13	TRBJ2-5	CASSKGAGETQYF	TGTGCCAGCAGCAAAGGGGCCGGGGAGACCCAGTACTTC
-	TRBV4-1	-	13	TRBJ2-7	CASSWRLTYEQYF	TGCGCCAGCAGCTGGAGGCTAACCTACGAGCAGTACTTC
-	TRBV5-1	-	13	TRBJ2-7	CASSAQLDSEQYF	TGCGCCAGCAGCGCTCAATTAGATTCCGAGCAGTACTTC
TRBD2	TRBV19	-	18	TRBJ2-1	CASSIDPGTSVSIDEQFF	TGTGCCAGTAGTATAGATCCTGGGACTAGCGTGTCTATCGATGAGCAGTTCTTC
-	TRBV14	-	13	TRBJ2-7	CASSQGLVYEQYF	TGTGCCAGCAGCCAAGGTCTGGTATACGAGCAGTACTTC
TRBD1	TRBV2	-	17	TRBJ1-2	CASSQHSDRAVNYGYTF	TGTGCCAGCAGCCAACACTCCGACAGGGCAGTTAACTATGGCTACACCTTC
-	TRBV7-9	-	14	TRBJ1-1	CASSFGPANTEAFF	TGTGCCAGCAGCTTTGGTCCGGCGAACACTGAAGCTTTCTTT
-	TRBV28	once	16	TRBJ1-1	CASSLVAGPTGTEAFF	TGTGCCAGCAGTTTAGTTGCAGGGCCTACGGGGACTGAAGCTTTCTTT
TRBD2	TRBV5-1	-	15	TRBJ2-7	CASSLGLAEDYEQYF	TGCGCCAGCAGCTTGGGGCTAGCGGAAGACTACGAGCAGTACTTC
-	TRBV27	-	14	TRBJ2-7	CASRDWALSYEQYF	TGTGCCAGCAGGGATTGGGCTTTATCCTACGAGCAGTACTTC
-	TRBV19	-	12	TRBJ1-5	CASSPGVQPQHF	TGTGCCAGTAGTCCGGGGGTTCAGCCCCAGCATTTT
TRBD1	TRBV7-9	once	16	TRBJ1-2	CASIPMGDRGNYGYTF	TGTGCCAGCATCCCGATGGGGGACAGGGGTAACTATGGCTACACCTTC
-	TRBV19	-	14	TRBJ2-7	CASSISTGFYEQYF	TGTGCCAGTAGTATTTCGACCGGCTTCTACGAGCAGTACTTC
-	TRBV7-3	-	15	TRBJ2-7	CASSLTGQGSHEQYF	TGTGCCAGCAGCTTAACGGGCCAGGGGTCCCACGAGCAGTACTTC
TRBD2	TRBV7-9	-	17	TRBJ2-1	CASSALPRGAGGHEQFF	TGTGCCAGCAGCGCACTACCTCGCGGAGCGGGAGGACATGAGCAGTTCTTC
-	TRBV19	-	13	TRBJ2-4	CATSDLAKNIQYF	TGTGCCACATCCGATCTAGCCAAAAACATTCAGTACTTC
-	TRBV5-8	-	13	TRBJ2-7	CASPLTAAAEQYF	TGTGCCAGCCCCCTAACGGCGGCGGCCGAGCAGTACTTC
-	TRBV7-9	once	15	TRBJ2-7	CASSSNAGTPDEQYF	TGTGCCAGCAGCTCTAACGCCGGGACTCCCGACGAGCAGTACTTC
TRBD1	TRBV19	-	13	TRBJ2-7	CASSIGGTGEQYF	TGTGCCAGTAGTATAGGAGGGACAGGCGAGCAGTACTTC
TRBD2	TRBV7-3	-	15	TRBJ2-1	CASRLAGGPYNEQFF	TGTGCCAGCAGGTTAGCGGGAGGGCCCTACAATGAGCAGTTCTTC
-	TRBV6-5	-	12	TRBJ2-5	CASSSFSGRWYF	TGTGCCAGCAGTTCCTTCAGCGGCCGTTGGTACTTC